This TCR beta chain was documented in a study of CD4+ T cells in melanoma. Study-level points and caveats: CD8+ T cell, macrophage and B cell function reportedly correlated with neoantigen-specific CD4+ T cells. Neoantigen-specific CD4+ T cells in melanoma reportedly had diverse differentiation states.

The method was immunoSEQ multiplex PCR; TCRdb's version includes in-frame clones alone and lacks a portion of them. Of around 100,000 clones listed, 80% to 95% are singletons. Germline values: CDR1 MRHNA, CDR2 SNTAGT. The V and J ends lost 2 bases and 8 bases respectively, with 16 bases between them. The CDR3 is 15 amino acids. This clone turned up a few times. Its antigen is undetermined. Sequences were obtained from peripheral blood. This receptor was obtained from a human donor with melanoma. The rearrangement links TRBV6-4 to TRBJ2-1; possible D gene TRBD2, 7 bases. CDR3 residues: CASSDGATGGDEQFF. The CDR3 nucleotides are TGTGCCAGCAGTGACGGGGCTACGGGGGGCGATGAGCAGTTCTTC.